This T cell receptor (beta chain) was recorded in a study of cytomegalovirus exposure and HLA in healthy donors. Findings of the study overall: Across donors, most TCRs were seen rarely, yet some public ones were widespread. According to a subsequent analysis, TCR clusters from the first cohort were inclined to appear together in the roughly 120 validation repertoires.

This CDR3 is built from 16 residues. Germline values: CDR1 SGDLS, CDR2 YYNGEE. Trimming pared 0 bases from V and 2 bases from J, leaving 12 bases between. This clone was seen just once. Its antigen is as yet unknown. Measured with immunoSEQ multiplex PCR; TCRdb has only the in-frame clones, and not every one. The sample consists of about 150,000 clones, roughly 90% of them appearing once. This TCR was recovered from a man younger than 35 in good health and CMV-seronegative. The chain is built from TRBV9 and TRBJ1-3; D is uncertain. Sequenced sample: PBMCs. CDR3 nucleotide sequence: TGTGCCAGCAGCGTAGGAGACCGAGGGACTGGAAACACCATATATTTT. Its translation is CASSVGDRGTGNTIYF.